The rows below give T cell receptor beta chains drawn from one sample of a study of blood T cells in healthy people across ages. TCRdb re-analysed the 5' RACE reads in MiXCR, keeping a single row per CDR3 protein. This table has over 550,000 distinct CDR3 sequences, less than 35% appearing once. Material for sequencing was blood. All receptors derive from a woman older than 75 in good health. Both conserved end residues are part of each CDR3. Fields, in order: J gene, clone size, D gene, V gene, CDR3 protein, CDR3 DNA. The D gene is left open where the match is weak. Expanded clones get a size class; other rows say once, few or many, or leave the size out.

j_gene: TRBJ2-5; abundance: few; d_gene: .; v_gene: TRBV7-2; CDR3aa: CASSGEGLGPQETQYF; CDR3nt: TGTGCCAGCAGCGGAGAAGGCCTGGGACCGCAAGAGACCCAGTACTTC
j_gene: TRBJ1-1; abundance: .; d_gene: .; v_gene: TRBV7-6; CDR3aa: CASSETNRDTEAFF; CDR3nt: TGTGCCAGCAGCGAAACGAACAGGGACACTGAAGCTTTCTTT
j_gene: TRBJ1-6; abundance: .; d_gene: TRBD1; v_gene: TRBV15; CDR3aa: CATSRGDRGRSPLHF; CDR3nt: TGTGCCACCAGCAGAGGGGACAGGGGGCGTTCACCCCTCCACTTT
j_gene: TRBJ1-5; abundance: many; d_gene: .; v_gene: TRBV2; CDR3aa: CASSEALPSGFRSNQPQHF; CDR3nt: TGTGCCAGCAGTGAAGCGCTTCCGAGCGGTTTTAGGAGCAATCAGCCCCAGCATTTT
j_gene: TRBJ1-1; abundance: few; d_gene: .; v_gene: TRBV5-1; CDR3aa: CASSREGGTEAFF; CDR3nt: TGCGCCAGCTCCCGTGAGGGGGGCACTGAAGCTTTCTTT
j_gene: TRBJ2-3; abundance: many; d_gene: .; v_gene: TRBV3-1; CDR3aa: CASSQDRRGPSTDTQYF; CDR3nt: TGTGCCAGCAGCCAAGATCGCCGGGGCCCTAGCACAGATACGCAGTATTTT
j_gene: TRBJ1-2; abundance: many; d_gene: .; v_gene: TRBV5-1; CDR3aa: CASSRGRTYGYTF; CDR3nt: TGCGCCAGCAGCCGGGGACGCACCTATGGCTACACCTTC
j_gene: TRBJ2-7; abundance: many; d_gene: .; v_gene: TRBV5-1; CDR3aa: CASSPSNGRGEQYF; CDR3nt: TGCGCCAGCAGCCCGAGTAACGGCCGCGGCGAGCAGTACTTC
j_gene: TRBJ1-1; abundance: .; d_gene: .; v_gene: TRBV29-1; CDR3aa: CSLGDLNTEAFF; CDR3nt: TGCAGCCTCGGGGACCTGAACACTGAAGCTTTCTTT
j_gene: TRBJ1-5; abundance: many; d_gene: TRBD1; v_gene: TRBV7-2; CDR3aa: CASSWSQGANQPQHF; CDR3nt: TGTGCCAGCAGCTGGTCACAGGGGGCTAATCAGCCCCAGCATTTT
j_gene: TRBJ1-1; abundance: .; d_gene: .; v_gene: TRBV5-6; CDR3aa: CASSPWKGGNTEAFF; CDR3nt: TGTGCCAGCAGCCCCTGGAAGGGGGGTAACACTGAAGCTTTCTTT
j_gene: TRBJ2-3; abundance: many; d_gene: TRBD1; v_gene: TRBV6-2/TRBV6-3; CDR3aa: CASRRDRAIDTQYF; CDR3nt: TGTGCCAGCAGACGGGACAGGGCGATAGATACGCAGTATTTT
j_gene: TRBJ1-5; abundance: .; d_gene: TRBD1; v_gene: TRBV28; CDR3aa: CASSQSRGQQPQHF; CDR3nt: TGTGCCAGCAGTCAAAGCAGGGGGCAACAGCCCCAGCATTTT
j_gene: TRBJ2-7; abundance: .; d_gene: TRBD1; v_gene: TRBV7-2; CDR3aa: CASSRDSHYEQYF; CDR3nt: TGTGCCAGCAGCCGGGACAGCCACTACGAGCAGTACTTC
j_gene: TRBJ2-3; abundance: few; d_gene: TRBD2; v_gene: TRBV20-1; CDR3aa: CSARASGGGGGVGTQYF; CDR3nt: TGCAGTGCTAGAGCCAGCGGAGGCGGCGGGGGGGTAGGTACGCAGTATTTT
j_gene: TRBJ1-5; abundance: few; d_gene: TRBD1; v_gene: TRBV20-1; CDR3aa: CSASRDRDNQPQHF; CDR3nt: TGCAGTGCTAGCCGGGACAGGGACAACCAGCCCCAGCATTTT
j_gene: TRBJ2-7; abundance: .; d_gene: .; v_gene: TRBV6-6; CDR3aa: CASKPGGTYEQYF; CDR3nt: TGTGCCAGCAAACCCGGGGGGACATACGAGCAGTACTTC
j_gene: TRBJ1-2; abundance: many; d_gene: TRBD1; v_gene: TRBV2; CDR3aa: CASSEFTGGNYGYTF; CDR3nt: TGTGCCAGCAGTGAATTTACAGGGGGAAACTATGGCTACACCTTC
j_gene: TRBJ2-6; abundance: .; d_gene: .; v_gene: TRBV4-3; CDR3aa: CASSQDLEAAGANVLTF; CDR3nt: TGCGCCAGCAGCCAAGATCTTGAAGCGGCTGGGGCCAACGTCCTGACTTTC
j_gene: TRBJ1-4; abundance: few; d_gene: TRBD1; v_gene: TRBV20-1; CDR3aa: CSAPGDRGGQLFF; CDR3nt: TGCAGTGCACCGGGGGACAGGGGGGGACAACTGTTTTTT
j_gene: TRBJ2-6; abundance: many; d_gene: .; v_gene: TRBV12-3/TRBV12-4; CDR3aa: CASITTSGANVLTF; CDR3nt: TGTGCCAGCATTACAACCTCTGGGGCCAACGTCCTGACTTTC
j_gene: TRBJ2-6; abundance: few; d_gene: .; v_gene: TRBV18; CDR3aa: CASSPRVSAGDFLSGANVLTF; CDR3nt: TGTGCCAGCTCACCAAGGGTCTCGGCAGGGGATTTCCTCTCTGGGGCCAACGTCCTGACTTTC
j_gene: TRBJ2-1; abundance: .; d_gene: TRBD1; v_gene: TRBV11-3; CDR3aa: CASSSPRTGPGSNEQFF; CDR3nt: TGTGCCAGCAGCTCGCCTAGGACAGGGCCGGGGTCGAATGAGCAGTTCTTC
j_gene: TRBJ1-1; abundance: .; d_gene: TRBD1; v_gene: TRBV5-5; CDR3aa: CASSPIGQGNTEAFF; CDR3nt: TGTGCCAGCAGCCCTATCGGACAGGGGAACACTGAAGCTTTCTTT
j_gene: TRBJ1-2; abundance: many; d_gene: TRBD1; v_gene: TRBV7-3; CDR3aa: CASSLGAGGDGYTF; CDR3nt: TGTGCCAGCAGCTTAGGGGCAGGGGGCGATGGCTACACCTTC
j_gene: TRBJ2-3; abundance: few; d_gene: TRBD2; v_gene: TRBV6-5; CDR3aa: CASSYHVAGADTSTDTQYF; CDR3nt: TGTGCCAGCAGTTACCATGTAGCGGGGGCCGATACTAGCACAGATACGCAGTATTTT
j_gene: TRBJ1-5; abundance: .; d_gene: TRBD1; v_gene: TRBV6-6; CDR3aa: CASSYHLTGDNNQPQHF; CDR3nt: TGTGCCAGCAGTTATCATCTTACAGGGGACAACAATCAGCCCCAGCATTTT
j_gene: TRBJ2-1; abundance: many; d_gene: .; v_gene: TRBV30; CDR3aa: CAWSEDYNEQFF; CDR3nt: TGTGCCTGGAGTGAGGATTACAATGAGCAGTTCTTC
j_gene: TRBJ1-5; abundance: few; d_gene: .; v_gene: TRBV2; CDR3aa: CASSVGTSNQPQHF; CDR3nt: TGTGCCAGCAGTGTGGGGACGAGCAATCAGCCCCAGCATTTT